This T cell receptor beta chain was profiled in a study of blood T cell repertoires in COVID-19. Original processing notes: Amplification of reference gene primers was used by the study to estimate nucleated cell counts. Measured with immunoSEQ multiplex PCR; TCRdb has only the in-frame clones, and not every one. That table is the source of V, J and clone size, and D and trimming were worked out from the DNA. Here the sample spans about 350,000 clones, about 88% being singletons. Germline V gene sequence: CDR1 LNHDA, CDR2 SQIVND (reference sequence). The CDR3 is 15 residues long. V was clipped by 5 bases and J by 2 bases, with 13 bases between them. This study enrolled people aged 18 to 89 from approximately 24 US geographic areas.

The rearrangement uses TRBV19 and TRBJ2-1, with a tentative D call TRBD2 (7 bases). The clonotype was recovered from a woman aged 25 to 39 who had been exposed to COVID-19. The sequenced material came from PBMCs or T cells enriched from blood (not recorded which). This CDR3 reads CASSSGGGPYNEQFF. CDR3 coding DNA: TGTGCCAGTAGTTCTGGGGGGGGCCCCTACAATGAGCAGTTCTTC.